The 23 T cell receptor beta chains below come from one sample, sequenced in a study of T-cell reconstitution after alpha-beta-depleted transplantation in children. Unique molecular identifiers featured in how the TCRbeta library was prepared. TCRdb processed the PCR reads anew with MiXCR; each CDR3 protein has one entry. The table shows roughly 280,000 distinct CDR3 sequences, with approximately 10% occurring only once. Source: peripheral blood, taken 180 days after TCRalphabeta/CD19-depleted stem cell transplant. These receptors were obtained from a male patient aged 2-15 years who had a stem cell transplant for chronic granulomatous disease, so the T cells may come from the graft donor.

V usage is TRBV28 and J usage is TRBJ2-1, with TRBD2 identical over 8 bases. The CDR3 contains 16 residues. V shed 5 bases and J 3 bases; nucleotides not matched to a gene: 9. CDR1 is MDHEN, CDR2 SYDVKM, per germline. DNA of the CDR3: TGTGCCAGCAGTCCACCACCTAGCGGGTTCTACAATGAGCAGTTCTTC. This translates into CASSPPPSGFYNEQFF.

This clonotype was counted ten times or more. The genes are TRBV9 and TRBJ2-3, with TRBD2 identical over 8 bases. The CDR3 covers 16 residues. From germline, CDR1 is SGDLS and CDR2 YYNGEE. V shed 0 bases, J shed 2 bases, and the junction held 5 bases outside the gene matches. The CDR3 reads CASSVVSGSHTDTQYF. DNA of the CDR3: TGTGCCAGCAGCGTAGTGAGCGGGAGTCACACAGATACGCAGTATTTT.

The CDR3: CASSPPRTGNYGYTF. CDR3 DNA: TGTGCCAGCAGCCCGCCTCGGACAGGGAACTATGGCTACACCTTC. The J gene is TRBJ1-2, the V gene TRBV11-2, with 8 nucleotides matching TRBD1. From germline, CDR1 is SGHAT and CDR2 FQNNGV. J was trimmed by 2 bases and V by 5 bases; bases with no gene match: 7. The CDR3 is made up of 15 amino acids.

Many counts were recorded for this clonotype. The J gene is TRBJ2-1, the V gene TRBV13; TRBD2 matches at 7 bases. The V gene end was trimmed by 3 bases and the J gene end by 5 bases; junction bases not matched to a gene: 7. The CDR3 is made up of 15 amino acids. Germline loops: CDR1 PRHDT, CDR2 FYEKMQ (reference sequence). The CDR3 sequence is CASSFWSSGHNEQFF. The CDR3 DNA reads as TGTGCCAGCAGCTTTTGGTCTAGCGGTCACAATGAGCAGTTCTTC. Full variable domain (outside the CDR3, taken from reference TRBV13 and TRBJ2-1): AAGVIQSPRHLIKEKRETATLKCYPIPRHDTVYWYQQGPGQDPQFLISFYEKMQSDKGSIPDRFSAQQFSDYHSELNMSSLELGDSALYFCASSFWSSGHNEQFFGPGTRLTVL.

The gene calls are TRBV29-1 and TRBJ2-7; D remains ambiguous. V was clipped by 4 bases and J by 3 bases, with 10 bases between them. The CDR3 consists of 12 residues. Germline CDR1 reads SQVTM; CDR2 reads ANQGSEA. The CDR3 loop is CSVAPTHYEQYF. DNA of the CDR3: TGCAGCGTTGCTCCGACCCACTACGAGCAGTACTTC.

This clonotype was detected many times. The chain recombines TRBV12-3 or TRBV12-4 with TRBJ2-7, with 7 bases identical to TRBD2. V shed 7 bases, J shed 5 bases, and the junction held 17 bases outside the gene matches. This CDR3 has 16 residues. The CDR3 nucleotides are TGTGCCAGCACCGACCCCCGGGGGGTGGCGCGGAACGAGCAGTACTTC. Translating it yields CASTDPRGVARNEQYF.

In regard to this clonotype: At one end the junction does not follow the germline gene, possibly because of a read error. The rearrangement uses TRBV27 and TRBJ1-1; no reliable D call. The CDR3 runs 14 residues. CDR1 and CDR2 from the germline V gene are MNHEY and SMNVEV (reference sequence). As DNA, the CDR3 is TGTGCCAGCAGTTCGTGGCAGATTAACACTGAAGCGTTCTTT. Translating gives CASSSWQINTEAFF.

This clonotype was seen ten or more times. The chain links TRBV12-3 or TRBV12-4 to TRBJ2-5; D perhaps matches TRBD1 (6 bases). V was trimmed by 3 bases and J by 5 bases, leaving 13 bases between them. CDR3 length equals 14 residues. The DNA of the CDR3 is TGTGCCAGCAGTTTTCAACAGGGAAAGGAGACCCAGTACTTC. Translating it yields CASSFQQGKETQYF.

This clonotype was detected once. A read error is possible here, since a much larger clone lies one base away. The rearrangement links TRBV12-3 or TRBV12-4 to TRBJ2-3; 7 bases are shared with TRBD2. There are 14 residues in the CDR3. In DNA, the CDR3 is TGTCTAAACAGCGGGAACCCAGGCACAGATACGCTGTATTTT. Amino acids: CLNSGNPGTDTLYF.

This clonotype was counted many times. V and J are TRBV12-3 or TRBV12-4 and TRBJ1-5; the match to TRBD1 covers 8 bases. V shed 9 bases and J 5 bases; nucleotides not matched to a gene: 6. The CDR3 totals 13 residues. CDR3 amino acids: CASRDRQYQPQHF. DNA for the CDR3: TGTGCCAGTCGGGACAGGCAATATCAGCCCCAGCATTTT.

This clonotype was seen many times. V and J are TRBV20-1 and TRBJ2-7, with 8 bases matching TRBD2. The CDR3 totals 14 residues. Unmatched junction bases numbered 11, after V lost 5 bases and J lost 5 bases. CDR1 and CDR2 from the germline V gene are DFQATT and SNEGSKA (reference sequence). CDR3 region: CSALYGGRFNEQYF. Written as DNA, the CDR3 is TGCAGTGCTTTGTACGGCGGGAGGTTCAACGAGCAGTACTTC.

This clonotype was observed many times. V gene TRBV6-2 or TRBV6-3 combines with J gene TRBJ2-4; no firm D call. There are 14 residues in the CDR3. Germline values: CDR1 MNHEY, CDR2 SVGEGT. The V gene lost 0 bases and the J gene lost 0 bases, with 3 bases spanning the gap. Written as DNA, the CDR3 is TGTGCCAGCAGTTACTCGGGAGCCAAAAACATTCAGTACTTC. Its protein product is CASSYSGAKNIQYF.

This clonotype was recorded many times. This chain uses TRBV18 with TRBJ2-7; D gene uncertain. In germline, CDR1 is KGHSH, CDR2 LQKENI. This CDR3 comprises 12 residues. V lost 3 bases to trimming and J lost 7 bases, with 10 bases between them. CDR3 loop: CASSPGMREQYF. CDR3 DNA sequence: TGTGCCAGCTCACCGGGAATGAGAGAGCAGTACTTC. The whole variable domain, filled in from reference TRBV18 and TRBJ2-7, reads NAGVMQNPRHLVRRRGQEARLRCSPMKGHSHVYWYRQLPEEGLKFMVYLQKENIIDESGMPKERFSAEFPKEGPSILRIQQVVRGDSAAYFCASSPGMREQYFGPGTRLTVT.

Many counts were recorded for this clonotype. The V call is TRBV18, the J call TRBJ1-2; 9 bases are a match to TRBD1. V was clipped by 6 bases and J by 5 bases; unmatched bases: 7. The CDR3 runs to 14 residues. Germline V gene lookup returns CDR1 KGHSH and CDR2 LQKENI. The CDR3 loop is CASSRDRDVYGYTF. The CDR3 DNA reads TGTGCCAGCTCCCGGGACAGGGATGTATATGGCTACACCTTC.

In this sample, this clonotype turned up many times. The rearrangement joins TRBV28 to TRBJ2-7; 7 nucleotides match TRBD1. Germline trimming cut 3 bases from V and 6 bases from J; bases unmatched to any gene: 5. The CDR3 runs to 13 residues. CDR1 is MDHEN, CDR2 SYDVKM, per germline. DNA for the CDR3: TGTGCCAGCAGTTTTGACAGGGCGTTCGAGCAGTACTTC. Translation gives CASSFDRAFEQYF.

A note on this clonotype: Possible read error: a much larger clone is one base away. The V and J genes are TRBV7-2 and TRBJ2-7, with D maybe TRBD2 (5 bases). This CDR3 comprises 15 residues. Germline loops: CDR1 SGHTA, CDR2 FQGNSA. The CDR3 nucleotides are TGTGCCATCAGCTCCTCCCCGGGGAGCGGCTACGAGCAGTACTTC. It translates to CAISSSPGSGYEQYF.

In this sample, this clonotype turned up many times. The chain has TRBV12-3 or TRBV12-4 and TRBJ1-2; no firm D call. V lost 6 bases and J 4 bases, leaving 15 bases between the germline ends. The CDR3 covers 14 residues. CDR3: CASRRVKVSYGYTF. DNA for the CDR3: TGTGCCAGCAGGAGGGTTAAAGTTAGCTATGGCTACACCTTC.

As to this clonotype: This may be a read error, as it is one base from a much larger clone. The chain combines TRBV18 with TRBJ2-7; D assignment may be TRBD1 or TRBD2 (5 bases each). The J call is in doubt because the DNA end fits TRBJ2-1 better. CDR1 is KGHSH, CDR2 LQKENI, per germline. The CDR3 covers 14 residues. As DNA, the CDR3 is TGTGCCAGCTCACTGCGACAGAGCGGCTACGAGCAGTTCTTC. It is translated as CASSLRQSGYEQFF.

This clonotype has more than one count but fewer than ten. V and J are TRBV12-3 or TRBV12-4 and TRBJ2-1; 7 bases match TRBD2. Trimming removed 0 bases from V and 2 bases from J; junction bases left unmatched: 10. CDR3 size: 18 residues. Here the CDR3 reads CASSLALGGSRPYNEQFF. DNA of the CDR3: TGTGCCAGCAGTTTAGCGCTGGGCGGGAGTAGGCCCTACAATGAGCAGTTCTTC.

This clonotype was counted many times. Here the CDR3 reads CASSPGQNYGYTF. Written as DNA, the CDR3 is TGTGCCAGCAGCCCGGGACAGAACTATGGCTACACCTTC. The rearrangement uses TRBV28 and TRBJ1-2; TRBD1 agrees at 7 bases. The CDR3 spans 13 residues. Per the germline V gene, CDR1 is MDHEN and CDR2 is SYDVKM. Trimming cost V 6 bases and J 2 bases; bases outside gene matches: 3.

This clonotype occurred many times. V is TRBV5-6 and J is TRBJ2-5, with D possibly being TRBD2 (7 bases). From germline, CDR1 is SGHDT and CDR2 YYEEEE. The CDR3 runs 14 residues. With 3 bases removed from V and 5 bases from J, the gap between germline ends came to 14 bases. The chain's CDR3 is CASSSGLGGETQYF. The CDR3 DNA reads as TGTGCCAGCAGCTCCGGACTAGGGGGGGAGACCCAGTACTTC.

This clonotype was seen ten or more times. The V gene is TRBV29-1, the J gene TRBJ2-4; D call uncertain. The germline V gene encodes CDR1 SQVTM and CDR2 ANQGSEA. This CDR3 has 14 amino acids. V was cut by 6 bases and J by 3 bases, with 15 bases left in between. Written as DNA, the CDR3 is TGCAGCGTCCATACGGGTTTGGGCAAAAACATTCAGTACTTC. Its translation is CSVHTGLGKNIQYF. Complete variable domain (other parts from reference TRBV29-1 and TRBJ2-4): SAVISQKPSRDICQRGTSLTIQCQVDSQVTMMFWYRQQPGQSLTLIATANQGSEATYESGFVIDKFPISRPNLTFSTLTVSNMSPEDSSIYLCSVHTGLGKNIQYFGAGTRLSVL.

This clonotype was observed many times. The gene calls are TRBV7-9 and TRBJ2-1; maybe TRBD1 (5 bases). Per germline, CDR1 SEHNR and CDR2 FQNEAQ (reference sequence). The CDR3 contains 16 residues. Trimming took 3 bases from V and 4 from J, leaving 16 bases between them. The CDR3 reads CASSFPGDSRYNEQFF. The DNA of the CDR3 is TGTGCCAGCAGCTTTCCGGGTGACAGTAGGTACAATGAGCAGTTCTTC.